The 19 T cell receptor beta chains in this list originate from one sample, sequenced in a study of blood T cell repertoires in COVID-19. The data were produced by immunoSEQ multiplex PCR, yet TCRdb's version contains in-frame clones alone and is incomplete. The data show about 250,000 clones, about nine tenths seen once. Material for sequencing was peripheral blood. The source is a woman in her thirties with active or convalescent COVID-19.

The V call is TRBV6-5, the J call TRBJ2-5, with D possibly matching TRBD2 (6 bases). Looked up from germline, CDR1 is MNHEY and CDR2 is SVGAGI. CDR3 length: 13 residues. Trimming stripped 6 bases from V and 10 bases from J, with 18 bases between. The CDR3 loop is CASRLGLAADQYF. The CDR3 coding sequence is TGTGCCAGCAGGTTGGGACTGGCGGCGGACCAGTACTTC.

The V call is TRBV6-4, the J call TRBJ2-1; 7 bases match TRBD2. Germline assignment: CDR1 MRHNA and CDR2 SNTAGT. Trimming cost V 3 bases and J 7 bases; bases outside gene matches: 21. The CDR3 sequence is 19 residues long. The CDR3 loop is CASSEGNNSGLPSRNEQFF. The CDR3 nucleotides read TGTGCCAGCAGTGAGGGAAACAATAGCGGGCTACCCTCGAGGAATGAGCAGTTCTTC.

This rearrangement joins TRBV11-2 to TRBJ2-7, with 10 bases matching TRBD1. The CDR3 is made up of 13 amino acids. Germline loops: CDR1 SGHAT, CDR2 FQNNGV. Trimming took 5 bases from V and 6 from J; bases not matched to a gene: 4. CDR3 region: CASSEDRGREQYF. The CDR3 nucleotides read TGTGCCAGCAGCGAAGACAGGGGGCGCGAGCAGTACTTC.

The chain uses TRBV18 and TRBJ2-7; TRBD1 might be the D (6 bases). V dropped 6 bases and J dropped 1 base, with 13 bases sitting between them. The CDR3 runs to 14 residues. Per the germline V gene, CDR1 is KGHSH and CDR2 is LQKENI. CDR3 sequence reads: CASSRDRRSYEQYF. CDR3 bases: TGTGCCAGCTCCAGAGACAGGCGTTCCTACGAGCAGTACTTC.

Concerning this clone: The sample carries other DNA sequences with the same CDR3. The V gene is TRBV15, the J gene TRBJ2-5; D is uncertain. Looked up from germline, CDR1 is LNHNV and CDR2 is YYDKDF (reference sequence). V lost 1 base and J 2 bases, leaving 5 bases between the germline ends. This CDR3 is built from 13 residues. The CDR3 loop reads CATSRGAQETQYF. Written as DNA, the CDR3 is TGTGCCACCAGCAGAGGGGCACAAGAGACCCAGTACTTC.

The rearrangement joins TRBV5-4 to TRBJ2-1; 9 bases map to TRBD2. CDR3 length: 15 amino acids. V gave up 4 bases and J gave up 5 bases; unmatched junction bases: 7. CDR1 and CDR2 (germline): SGHNT, YYREEE (reference sequence). The CDR3: CASSPQSGGHNEQFF. CDR3 DNA sequence: TGTGCCAGCAGCCCCCAGAGCGGGGGGCACAATGAGCAGTTCTTC.

The chain has TRBV28 and TRBJ1-1; 7 bases agree with TRBD1. The CDR3 length is 14 residues. Germline V gene data show CDR1 as MDHEN and CDR2 as SYDVKM. V dropped 10 bases and J dropped 4; count of bases not matched to a gene: 12. CDR3 sequence: CATSGGGASTEAFF. The CDR3 nucleotides read TGTGCCACCTCGGGAGGGGGCGCGAGCACTGAAGCTTTCTTT.

The rearrangement uses TRBV19 and TRBJ1-1, with 7 bases fitting TRBD1. The CDR3 consists of 14 residues. Germline V gives CDR1 LNHDA, CDR2 SQIVND (reference sequence). The junction had 5 bases not matched to a gene; V was cut back by 2 bases and J by 5 bases. The CDR3 DNA reads TGTGCCAGTAGTATACCGACAGGGCGGACTGAAGCTTTCTTT. Amino acids: CASSIPTGRTEAFF.

The rearrangement joins TRBV6-5 to TRBJ2-7, with TRBD1 identical over 10 bases. V lost 7 bases and J lost 5; bases outside the gene matches: 8. Looked up from germline, CDR1 is MNHEY and CDR2 is SVGAGI. This CDR3 is 14 amino acids long. This chain's CDR3 is CASILDRGSHEQYF. CDR3 sequence (DNA): TGTGCCAGCATTCTGGACAGGGGGAGCCACGAGCAGTACTTC.

This chain connects TRBV28 to TRBJ1-5, with a tentative D call TRBD1 (6 bases). The CDR3 is 15 amino acids. With 4 bases removed from V and 3 bases from J, the gap between germline ends came to 13 bases. Per the germline V gene, CDR1 is MDHEN and CDR2 is SYDVKM. Here the CDR3 DNA reads TGTGCCAGCAGTTCGCCAGGGGCTGTCAATCAGCCCCAGCATTTT. As protein: CASSSPGAVNQPQHF. Combining the CDR3 with reference TRBV28 and TRBJ1-5 gives the whole variable domain DVKVTQSSRYLVKRTGEKVFLECVQDMDHENMFWYRQDPGLGLRLIYFSYDVKMKEKGDIPEGYSVSREKKERFSLILESASTNQTSMYLCASSSPGAVNQPQHFGDGTRLSIL.

The chain carries TRBV18 and TRBJ2-2; 8 bases agree with TRBD2. The CDR3 contains 14 residues. The J segment lost 6 bases and the V segment lost 1 base, leaving 1 base of the junction unmatched. CDR1 and CDR2 (germline): KGHSH, LQKENI. The CDR3 region has the DNA TGTGCCAGCTCACCACAGCGGGGGCCCGGGGAGCTGTTTTTT. It encodes CASSPQRGPGELFF.

V gene TRBV6-2 or TRBV6-3 combines with J gene TRBJ1-1, with D possibly TRBD1 on 5 matching bases. V lost 4 bases and J 4 bases, leaving 19 bases between the germline ends. The CDR3 is 16 amino acids. Germline CDR1 and CDR2: MNHEY and SVGEGT. The CDR3 loop reads CASSFLIRAGGTEAFF. The CDR3 DNA reads as TGTGCCAGCAGTTTTCTAATCCGGGCCGGGGGCACTGAAGCTTTCTTT.

This rearrangement joins TRBV28 to TRBJ1-6, with D unresolved. V gave up 7 bases and J gave up 7 bases, with 14 bases separating them. The CDR3 is 14 amino acids. Germline CDR1 and CDR2: MDHEN and SYDVKM. CDR3 amino acids: CASKSGSGNSPLHF. For the CDR3, the DNA is TGTGCCAGCAAATCGGGGAGTGGAAATTCACCCCTCCACTTT.

This CDR3 reads CASSSQGTSGGAHYNEQFF. The CDR3 DNA sequence: TGTGCCAGCAGCTCCCAAGGGACTAGCGGGGGGGCCCACTACAATGAGCAGTTCTTC. The gene calls are TRBV7-2 and TRBJ2-1; 16 positions match TRBD2. Per germline, CDR1 SGHTA and CDR2 FQGNSA. This CDR3 is 19 amino acids long. With V trimmed by 4 bases and J by 3 bases, 9 bases remained unmatched.

This clone was observed once. The rearrangement links TRBV7-2 to TRBJ2-1; 12 positions match TRBD2. The CDR3 covers 16 residues. The J segment lost 6 bases and the V segment lost 4 bases, leaving 7 bases of the junction unmatched. Germline V gives CDR1 SGHTA, CDR2 FQGNSA. CDR3 nucleotide sequence: TGTGCCAGCAGCTCGTCACTAGCGGGGGGCATCAATGAGCAGTTCTTC. As protein: CASSSSLAGGINEQFF.

This clone was observed a few times. V gene TRBV10-3 combines with J gene TRBJ1-2; D might be TRBD1 (6 bases). Germline loops: CDR1 ENHRY, CDR2 SYGVKD. The CDR3 runs to 15 residues. V lost 6 bases and J lost 4, with 18 bases in between. CDR3 in amino acids: CAISAGREQGYGYTF. In DNA form, the CDR3 reads TGTGCCATCAGCGCCGGACGGGAACAGGGCTATGGCTACACCTTC.

The rearrangement links TRBV9 to TRBJ2-2, with D possibly matching TRBD2 (6 bases). Germline loops: CDR1 SGDLS, CDR2 YYNGEE. The ends were cut back, 3 bases at V and 5 bases at J, with 17 bases in the middle. This CDR3 is 16 amino acids long. Written as DNA, the CDR3 is TGTGCCAGCAGCGCCCGCCGACTAGAAAATACCGGGGAGCTGTTTTTT. Amino acids: CASSARRLENTGELFF.

This chain joins TRBV15 and TRBJ2-5; D call uncertain. V lost 0 bases to trimming and J lost 1 base, with 6 bases between them. The germline CDR1 and CDR2 sequences are LNHNV and YYDKDF (reference sequence). This CDR3 has 14 residues. This CDR3 reads CATSRDGSQETQYF. The CDR3 DNA reads as TGTGCCACCAGCAGAGATGGTAGCCAAGAGACCCAGTACTTC.

The V and J genes are TRBV28 and TRBJ2-4, with a possible D match to TRBD2 (6 bases). Trimming left V 3 bases short and J 5 bases short, with 23 bases between. The CDR3 consists of 18 residues. Looked up from germline, CDR1 is MDHEN and CDR2 is SYDVKM. The CDR3 sequence: CASSFSLGGVSWENIQYF. The CDR3 nucleotides read TGTGCCAGCAGTTTCTCCCTCGGAGGGGTCAGTTGGGAAAACATTCAGTACTTC. The variable domain in full, completed from reference TRBV28 and TRBJ2-4, reads DVKVTQSSRYLVKRTGEKVFLECVQDMDHENMFWYRQDPGLGLRLIYFSYDVKMKEKGDIPEGYSVSREKKERFSLILESASTNQTSMYLCASSFSLGGVSWENIQYFGAGTRLSVL.